This T cell receptor beta chain comes out of a study of T cells in Graves' hyperthyroidism and ophthalmopathy (dated by TCRdb to the late 2010s). Background for the entire study: Peripheral blood was collected at initial diagnosis, before any treatment. TCR V-J signatures able to tell the groups apart were searched for in a discovery cohort of some 100 patients, of whom 43 had Graves' ophthalmopathy and about 60 had stable Graves' hyperthyroidism. Whether ophthalmopathy could be predicted prospectively was tested in an independent validation cohort made up of 18 to 20 hyperthyroidism patients plus 17 patients who later progressed to ophthalmopathy. The 100 discovery patients were divided at random into training and test sets in a 7:3 ratio. In over five Graves' hyperthyroidism patients, the study also compared T-cell repertoires from thyroid tissue with T-cell repertoires from blood. Once sampling was done, hyperthyroidism patients were given methimazole at a starting dose of 30 mg daily, whereas ophthalmopathy patients were given high-dose intravenous methylprednisolone. The paper describes TCR Vbeta CDR3 sequencing of more than 120 peripheral blood samples, made up of 43 ophthalmopathy patients, some 76 hyperthyroidism patients and 17 progressor patients.

Trimming costs V 1 base and J 2 bases, and their ends lie 8 bases apart. The CDR3 contains 15 residues, cysteine and phenylalanine counted. Only the CDR3 region is kept as DNA, spanning 45 bases read in frame from base 1. Reading the germline V gene gives CDR1 MNHNS and CDR2 SASEGT. Moderately to severely active disease, a Clinical Activity Score of at least 3, a NOSPECS grade of at least 4, and a duration under 3 months were present in ophthalmopathy patients. Exclusion was applied to patients with uncontrolled infections, other autoimmune diseases, pregnancy or lactation. Clinical symptoms, serum thyroxine and TRAb, thyroid ultrasound, and orbital computed tomography formed the basis for the diagnoses. PBMCs were isolated from 10 ml of fresh peripheral blood by Ficoll-Paque density gradient centrifugation. Trizol reagent was used to extract total RNA, and RNA quality was then checked on an Agilent 2100 Bioanalyzer.

In its sample, this clonotype was seen a few times. The target of this receptor is not known. Base quality data are lacking; no much larger clone is found one base away. Beyond this particular receptor, the publication reports: No statistical method was used to set the sample size in advance, and investigators knew the group allocation. During validation, the model predicted progression to ophthalmopathy a median of approximately 6.5 months ahead of onset, with roughly 65% sensitivity and around 73% specificity. Most expanded thyroid clonotypes (frequency above 0.001) were also found in blood, which suggests that blood repertoires may mirror thyroid immune responses. Ophthalmopathy was separated from stable hyperthyroidism by a 13 V-J signature model, with over 85% sensitivity and about 81% specificity obtained in cross-validation and 80%/75% obtained in testing.

The TCR beta CDR3 regions were amplified from RNA transcripts. For the first round of RT-PCR on the TCR CDR3, the HTBI primer set was used together with the Qiagen OneStep RT-PCR kit. The libraries were constructed in a second round of multiplex PCR and then size-selected and purified. Libraries were sequenced paired-end with 100 bp reads on an Illumina HiSeq2000. In the original analysis: SOAPnuke was used to process the raw data, with reads discarded if the reads contained adapters or uncalled bases, had a mean Phred below 15, or lacked an exact constant-primer or identifier match. High-quality paired reads were merged with COPE v1.2.5, and unique nucleotide sequences were defined as clonotypes. MiTCR v1.1 was used to align clonotypes to the IMGT TRBV, TRBD and TRBJ reference segments. The analysis was restricted to V-J combinations with a frequency above 0.0001, which together covered roughly 99% of the repertoires. The TCS score was defined as the ratio of F50 (clonal expansion) to E x V (chaos), calculated using BLOSUM62-based TCRdist between CDR3 peptides within each V-J. Welch's t-statistics and random forest reduced just over 500 V-J features to around 14, which were used in a naive Bayes classifier (R e1071). The public reads were run again by TCRdb, first through fastp at Q25 and then through MiXCR, and only productive beta chains were kept. When rows share a CDR3 protein, they turn into one entry using the most common DNA and genes. The V and J calls come from TCRdb's annotation, not from the publication. The sample includes hundreds of thousands of distinct CDR3 sequences, with approximately 14% observed a single time. Approximately 13% of the sample is taken by the ten largest.

What was sequenced was blood. The chain is assembled from TRBV6-1 and TRBJ2-2; TRBD2 is a possible D gene, resting on 5 matching bases. The receptor was isolated from a woman in her fifties or sixties with Graves' ophthalmopathy. The bases read TGTGCCAGCAGTGAAGACAGCGGAAACACCGGGGAGCTGTTTTTT. This translates into CASSEDSGNTGELFF.